The clone carrying this TCR beta chain was seen at least ten times. The data stem from a study of T cells in Graves' hyperthyroidism and ophthalmopathy. From RNA transcripts, TCR beta CDR3 regions were amplified. HTBI primers were employed in a first-round RT-PCR of the TCR CDR3. Each CDR3 protein gets one entry after TCRdb re-called the multiplex PCR reads with MiXCR. Of around 260,000 distinct CDR3 sequences detected, 25% to 30% appear once; the ten largest clones hold about a quarter. The CDR3 is 17 residues long. Germline V gives CDR1 LGHNT, CDR2 FRNRAP. V lost 3 bases and J 0 bases, leaving 15 bases between the germline ends. Each patient was aged 18 to 65 and had newly diagnosed hyperthyroidism of under 2 months' duration. Uncontrolled infection, other autoimmune disease, pregnancy or lactation led to exclusion. Clinical symptoms, serum thyroxine, TRAb, thyroid ultrasound and orbital computed tomography established diagnosis. The blood sample predates any ophthalmopathy symptoms, coming from first hyperthyroidism diagnosis.

The clonotype originates from a man aged 40-49 years with Graves' hyperthyroidism that later progressed to Graves' ophthalmopathy. The chain employs TRBV12-5 and TRBJ1-5, with D possibly TRBD1 on 6 matching bases. Source material: blood. The CDR3 nucleotides are TGTGCTAGTGGTTTTAGGCTCAGGGACACTAGCAATCAGCCCCAGCATTTT. Translated, it gives CASGFRLRDTSNQPQHF.